The rows below give T cell receptor beta chains drawn from one sample of a study of OX40 agonist ivuxolimab in advanced cancers. TCRdb's table, derived via immunoSEQ multiplex PCR, lists solely in-frame clones and lacks some. The sample gives 90,000 to 150,000 clones, around 91% of which show up once; 0.55% is in the top ten. The sequencing used CD4+ or CD8+ T cells sorted from blood, collected in a trial of the OX40 agonist ivuxolimab. Source of these receptors: an adult with an advanced solid tumor such as melanoma, head and neck, liver or kidney cancer. Each CDR3 is given without its conserved first and last residue. The order of the fields is clone size, V gene, CDR3 protein. Clone sizes are given selectively: once, few, many, or a class where the clone is expanded.

NA TRBV6-6 ASSYSGGINNEQF
once TRBV7-9 ASSSRTGGETQY
NA TRBV7-8 ASSLGWAGSGGDTEAF
few TRBV12-5 ASGRYIHEQY
NA TRBV4-2 ASRLTQGGHEQY
NA TRBV7-2 ASSLAETQY
NA TRBV9 ASSGGVREGPSYEQY
NA TRBV4-3 ASSQDPGGGAQDTQY
NA TRBV5-1 ASSLLGTGAADTQY
NA TRBV7-2 ASSFQGISEAF
NA TRBV5-5 ASIQTRGTYNEQF
NA TRBV9 ASSVVGDGTEAF
NA TRBV20-1 SARDRTEAF
NA TRBV7-2 ASSASRGNTEAF
NA TRBV7-3 ASSQNTDTQY
NA TRBV7-7 ASSSGLAGGDNEQF
NA TRBV5-1 ASKQGVSSYEQY
NA TRBV28 AARTSGGFGGELF
NA TRBV5-1 ASSFGGSGYT
NA TRBV9 ASTTSGTTNTGELF
once TRBV30 AWRQTGGYEQY
NA TRBV6-6 AAGRGLAEAF
NA TRBV14 ASSSHLGKLF
NA TRBV7-2 ASSRDSNEQF
NA TRBV27 ASSWKGSGANVLT
NA TRBV7-2 ASSTRTGEGGYT
NA TRBV19 ASSPTGTGVTDTQY
NA TRBV5-1 ASTGATNEKLF
NA TRBV5-1 ASSNTGGTYNEQF
NA TRBV19 ASSPQGAGGYT
once TRBV7-6 ASSLLGGGGYT